This T cell receptor beta chain emerged from a study of patients and donors after allogeneic stem cell transplantation. TCRdb reprocessed the RT-PCR reads via MiXCR and lists one record per CDR3 protein. The table records 410,000 or so distinct CDR3 sequences, 15% to 20% of them present only once. Only a few counts were recorded for this clonotype. V was trimmed by 5 bases and J by 0 bases, leaving 5 bases between them. The CDR3 is 12 residues long. This sequence originates from a human donor who was either an allogeneic HSCT recipient or a stem cell or donor lymphocyte infusion donor (not recorded which). It is not recorded whose cells these are; they may come from a transplant donor. The specimen was blood, either unsorted or a sorted T cell fraction (not recorded which). This rearrangement joins TRBV23-1 to TRBJ2-7; D remains unclear. TRBV23-1 is placed among ORFs of uncertain function. The CDR3 DNA reads as TGCGCCAGCAGTTGCACCTCCTACGAGCAGTACTTC. It translates to CASSCTSYEQYF.